These 27 T cell receptor beta chains share one sample of origin, sequenced in a study of T cells after yellow fever vaccination. TCRdb re-derived calls from the 5' RACE reads in MiXCR, one entry per CDR3 protein. The sample lists 500,000 to 650,000 distinct CDR3 sequences; around a sixth were seen once. Material: PBMCs, obtained about 5 days after the first yellow fever vaccination. These receptors originate from a man aged 18 to 30 who received the YFV17D yellow fever vaccine.

The genes are TRBV20-1 and TRBJ2-5, with D unresolved. Trimming stripped 6 bases from V and 3 bases from J, with 20 bases between. Germline V gene data show CDR1 as DFQATT and CDR2 as SNEGSKA (reference sequence). The CDR3 is made up of 15 amino acids. This chain's CDR3 is CSARRAIDGKETQYF. The CDR3, as DNA: TGCAGTGCCCGAAGGGCGATTGACGGAAAAGAGACCCAGTACTTC.

The sample holds many counts of this clonotype. This chain uses TRBV28 with TRBJ1-6; D gene ambiguous. Looked up from germline, CDR1 is MDHEN and CDR2 is SYDVKM. The CDR3 is made up of 13 amino acids. The V gene lost 4 bases and the J gene lost 7 bases, with 8 bases spanning the gap. CDR3 amino acids: CASSYGLNSPLHF. CDR3 sequence (DNA): TGTGCCAGCAGTTACGGGCTCAATTCACCCCTCCACTTT.

This rearrangement joins TRBV12-3 or TRBV12-4 to TRBJ1-1, with 9 bases identical to TRBD1. The CDR3 runs 13 residues. V lost 6 bases, J lost 11 bases, and 10 bases stayed unmatched. For the CDR3, the DNA is TGTGCCAGCAGCGCCACAGGGGGCGCGGACGCTTTCTTT. It encodes CASSATGGADAFF.

This clonotype was seen a handful of times. The chain has TRBV18 and TRBJ2-1; TRBD2 matches 13 bases. CDR1 is KGHSH, CDR2 LQKENI, per germline. The length of the CDR3 is 16 residues. The V and J ends lost 1 base and 5 bases, in that order; junction bases with no gene match: 2. CDR3 protein: CASSPRTSGGHNEQFF. DNA for the CDR3: TGTGCCAGCTCACCACGGACTAGCGGGGGCCACAATGAGCAGTTCTTC.

Only a few counts were recorded for this clonotype. Because the CDR3's place on the DNA is in doubt, the DNA is left out and the CDR3 is given as listed by TCRdb. V gene TRBV7-2 combines with J gene TRBJ2-2; the table names TRBD1, a call not compared with the DNA. The CDR3 adds up to 17 amino acids, both ends counted. Germline V lookup: CDR1 SGHTA, CDR2 FQGNSA. The CDR3: CASSLGGGGLTPGSCFF.

The chain couples TRBV9 to TRBJ2-5; tentatively, D is TRBD1 (5 bases). Germline V gene sequence: CDR1 SGDLS, CDR2 YYNGEE. This CDR3 contains 15 residues. The germline V and J ends were trimmed by 0 bases and 5 bases, with 14 bases remaining between them. CDR3 sequence: CASSVDPAGWETQYF. The CDR3 region has the DNA TGTGCCAGCAGCGTAGACCCCGCAGGGTGGGAGACCCAGTACTTC.

This clonotype has a handful of counts. The gene calls are TRBV3-1 and TRBJ1-1, with 7 bases matching TRBD1. This CDR3 is built from 17 residues. Germline CDR1 LGHDT, CDR2 YNNKEL (reference sequence). With 1 base clipped from V and 7 bases from J, the junction kept 15 bases outside the gene matches. The chain's CDR3 is CASSQVRGKGARGEAFF. CDR3 sequence (DNA): TGTGCCAGCAGCCAAGTTCGGGGTAAGGGGGCTCGGGGTGAAGCTTTCTTT.

This rearrangement joins TRBV5-1 to TRBJ2-1; tentative D call: TRBD2 (6 bases). The CDR3 has 16 residues. V lost 2 bases to trimming and J lost 8 bases, with 20 bases between them. Germline V gene sequence: CDR1 SGHRS, CDR2 YFSETQ. CDR3 residues: CASSFRGTSTLDEQFF. As DNA, the CDR3 is TGCGCCAGCAGCTTTCGGGGGACCTCCACGTTGGATGAGCAGTTCTTC.

This clonotype was picked up a small number of times. V gene TRBV2 combines with J gene TRBJ2-5; TRBD2 agrees at 10 bases. The CDR3 covers 15 residues. The junction had 4 bases not matched to a gene; V was cut back by 6 bases and J by 0 bases. Germline V gene sequence: CDR1 SNHLY, CDR2 FYNNEI. The CDR3 protein is CASRASGGYQETQYF. In nucleotides, the CDR3 is TGTGCCAGCAGGGCTAGCGGGGGATACCAAGAGACCCAGTACTTC.

This clonotype showed up many times. The rearrangement uses TRBV11-2 and TRBJ2-7, with TRBD1 identical over 7 bases. In germline, CDR1 is SGHAT, CDR2 FQNNGV. This CDR3 contains 15 residues. V lost 1 base to trimming and J lost 2 bases; unmatched junction nucleotides: 5. The CDR3, as DNA: TGTGCCAGCAGCTTAGGCTCAGGGACAGCCTACGAGCAGTACGTC. Its protein is CASSLGSGTAYEQYV.

The sample holds one count of this clonotype. V is TRBV3-1 and J is TRBJ2-7; TRBD2 is a possible D gene (6 bases). Germline assignment: CDR1 LGHDT and CDR2 YNNKEL (reference sequence). CDR3 length: 16 residues. Between the trimmed V and J ends, which lost 1 base and 2 bases, there was a span of 15 bases. CDR3 in DNA: TGTGCCAGCAGCCAAGGATCGGGGGTACCGGCCTACGAGCAGTACTTC. Its translation: CASSQGSGVPAYEQYF.

The CDR3 protein is CASSQEGRGVLTF. The DNA of the CDR3 is TGTGCCAGCAGCCAAGAGGGGAGGGGCGTCCTGACTTTC. The rearrangement uses TRBV4-2 and TRBJ2-6, with TRBD2 matching over 7 bases. CDR3 length: 13 residues. Losses at the gene ends were 0 bases for V and 12 bases for J; bases not matched to a gene: 2. Per germline, CDR1 LGHNA and CDR2 YNFKEQ.

This clonotype was observed a handful of times. The chain recombines TRBV7-6 with TRBJ2-7; D is undetermined. The germline V gene encodes CDR1 SGHVS and CDR2 FNYEAQ. This CDR3 spans 13 amino acids. The V end was cut by 4 bases, the J end by 2 bases, with 9 bases between. The CDR3 DNA sequence: TGTGCCAGCAGCTCAAAACAGACCTACGAGCAGTACTTC. Translating gives CASSSKQTYEQYF.

This clonotype was observed a handful of times. The gene calls are TRBV27 and TRBJ2-5; D gene unclear. The CDR3 is 15 amino acids. Trimming cost V 5 bases and J 0 bases, with 13 bases left between them. Germline loops: CDR1 MNHEY, CDR2 SMNVEV (reference sequence). CDR3 in amino acids: CASSTALGYQETQYF. The CDR3 nucleotides read TGTGCCAGCAGTACTGCCTTGGGGTACCAAGAGACCCAGTACTTC.

This clonotype was counted only a few times. V is TRBV5-1 and J is TRBJ2-3; 8 bases line up with TRBD2. Germline assignment: CDR1 SGHRS and CDR2 YFSETQ. V was clipped by 4 bases and J by 0 bases; unmatched bases: 7. CDR3 length equals 16 residues. The CDR3 loop is CASSPGTRVSTDTQYF. CDR3 coding DNA: TGCGCCAGCAGCCCCGGGACTAGAGTAAGCACAGATACGCAGTATTTT.

This clonotype was detected many times. The chain has TRBV7-2 and TRBJ1-2; no reliable D call. Per germline, CDR1 SGHTA and CDR2 FQGNSA. The CDR3 totals 12 residues. V lost 6 bases to trimming and J lost 4 bases, with 9 bases between them. CDR3 nucleotide sequence: TGTGCCAGCAGTTTAAGAACCTATGGCTACACCTTC. It specifies CASSLRTYGYTF.

This clonotype has more than one count but fewer than ten. The chain couples TRBV12-3 or TRBV12-4 to TRBJ2-1; no firm D call. This CDR3 is built from 14 residues. Between the trimmed V and J ends, which lost 0 bases and 8 bases, there was a span of 11 bases. CDR3 bases: TGTGCCAGCAGTTTAGCGGCCTTCCCGGATGAGCAGTTCTTC. Translation: CASSLAAFPDEQFF.

This clonotype was counted only a few times. The chain links TRBV2 to TRBJ1-2; the D gene is possibly TRBD1 (6 bases). CDR1 is SNHLY, CDR2 FYNNEI, per germline. This CDR3 is built from 14 residues. The V end lost 6 bases, the J end lost 8 bases, and 19 bases lay between the germline ends. CDR3 in DNA: TGTGCCAGCAGCGGAAACTACAGGGTCGGAGGCTACACCTTC. This codes for CASSGNYRVGGYTF.

This clonotype came up a few times. V is TRBV7-9 and J is TRBJ2-1; D unresolved. This CDR3 is built from 13 residues. Looked up from germline, CDR1 is SEHNR and CDR2 is FQNEAQ (reference sequence). CDR3 protein: CATGRASYNEQFF. DNA of the CDR3: TGTGCAACCGGACGGGCTTCCTACAATGAGCAGTTCTTC.

V usage is TRBV5-1 and J usage is TRBJ1-2; D may be TRBD1 (5 bases). V was clipped by 0 bases and J by 6 bases, with 15 bases between them. The length of the CDR3 is 15 residues. Germline CDR1 reads SGHRS; CDR2 reads YFSETQ. The CDR3 is CASSLALSQGDGYTF. The CDR3 nucleotides are TGCGCCAGCAGCTTGGCCCTTTCCCAGGGAGATGGCTACACCTTC.

The chain employs TRBV9 and TRBJ2-2; tentatively, D is TRBD1 (6 bases). Germline lookup yields CDR1 SGDLS and CDR2 YYNGEE. The V end was cut by 3 bases, the J end by 5 bases, with 14 bases between. This CDR3 spans 15 amino acids. The CDR3 DNA is TGTGCCAGCAGCGAACAGGGAATAGGGACCGGGGAGCTGTTTTTT. It encodes CASSEQGIGTGELFF.

CDR3 region: CATSRAGGTQYF. DNA for the CDR3: TGTGCCACCAGCAGAGCCGGGGGGACGCAGTATTTT. The chain couples TRBV15 to TRBJ2-3, with TRBD2 identical over 7 bases. CDR3 length equals 12 residues. Germline CDR1 and CDR2: LNHNV and YYDKDF (reference sequence). J lost 9 bases, V lost 1 base, and 1 base had no gene match.

The chain has TRBV5-5 and TRBJ1-2, with D maybe TRBD1 (5 bases). The V end lost 2 bases, the J end lost 7 bases, and 12 bases lay between the germline ends. CDR1 and CDR2 from the germline V gene are SGHKS and YYEKEE (reference sequence). CDR3 length: 13 amino acids. The CDR3 bases are TGTGCCAGCAGCTTCCACGGGGGGTTTGGCTACACCTTC. Translated: CASSFHGGFGYTF.

This clonotype was recorded at least ten times. This chain links TRBV12-3 or TRBV12-4 with TRBJ2-5; the D is unclear. The CDR3 has 14 residues. The V gene lost 6 bases and the J gene lost 3 bases, with 14 bases spanning the gap. The CDR3 protein is CASRGDTVKETQYF. The CDR3 region has the DNA TGTGCCAGCAGGGGTGATACCGTTAAAGAGACCCAGTACTTC.

The sample holds a few counts of this clonotype. This chain joins TRBV6-1 and TRBJ2-1; D is unclear. There are 16 residues in the CDR3. From germline, CDR1 is MNHNS and CDR2 SASEGT. V gave up 6 bases and J gave up 0 bases, with 15 bases separating them. Here the CDR3 DNA reads TGTGCCAGCAGCGCCACGGCCTCGAGCTCCTACAATGAGCAGTTCTTC. Translating it yields CASSATASSSYNEQFF.

In this sample, this clonotype turned up a few times. The chain joins TRBV4-1 to TRBJ2-2; possible D gene TRBD1, 6 bases. In germline, CDR1 is MGHRA, CDR2 YSYEKL. V lost 2 bases to trimming and J lost 4 bases, with 17 bases between them. CDR3 length: 17 residues. The CDR3 sequence is CASSQTGFALGTGELFF. CDR3 bases: TGCGCCAGCAGCCAAACAGGGTTCGCATTAGGCACCGGGGAGCTGTTTTTT.

The V call is TRBV29-1, the J call TRBJ1-1; 8 nucleotides line up with TRBD1. This CDR3 contains 14 residues. Trimming cost V 0 bases and J 6 bases; bases outside gene matches: 6. The germline gives CDR1 SQVTM, CDR2 ANQGSEA. The CDR3 DNA follows: TGCAGCGTTGAAGAGTCCAGGGGGCGGTCTGAAGCTTTCTTT. The encoded protein is CSVEESRGRSEAFF.